The next 27 T cell receptor beta chains were all read from a single sample in a study of T cell repertoires in cytomegalovirus infection. The antigens for these receptors are not known. TCRdb called the reads again in MiXCR, with one record for every CDR3 protein. This sample has some 270,000 distinct CDR3 sequences; approximately 22% occur once, and the top ten carry roughly 20%. Sequenced here: cultured PBMCs, sampled from culture after CMV antigen stimulation. The receptor set was obtained from a human donor in good health (CMV status not recorded). Some clones in this sample may be carry-over from other donors' samples.

This clonotype was counted between two and nine times. The CDR3 loop is CATSSGGENTEAFF. The CDR3 DNA sequence: TGTGCCACCAGCTCGGGAGGGGAGAACACTGAAGCTTTCTTT. The chain uses TRBV15 and TRBJ1-1; D is perhaps TRBD1 (5 bases). V was clipped by 5 bases and J by 1 base, with 11 bases between them. The CDR3 is made up of 14 amino acids. The germline V gene encodes CDR1 LNHNV and CDR2 YYDKDF (reference sequence).

This clonotype was found many times. The rearrangement joins TRBV12-3 or TRBV12-4 to TRBJ1-4; 9 bases line up with TRBD1. The CDR3 is made up of 15 amino acids. V lost 6 bases, J lost 6 bases, and 8 bases stayed unmatched. The CDR3 DNA reads TGTGCCAGCAGATTCGGGGACAGGGTACATGAAAAACTGTTTTTT. It yields the protein CASRFGDRVHEKLFF.

V is TRBV12-3 or TRBV12-4 and J is TRBJ2-1; 13 bases align to TRBD2. The CDR3 sequence is 16 residues long. Unmatched junction bases numbered 13, after V lost 4 bases and J lost 13 bases. CDR3 amino acids: CASSSFTGTSGNNQFF. For the CDR3, the DNA is TGTGCCAGCAGTTCCTTTACCGGGACTAGCGGGAATAATCAGTTCTTC.

This clonotype was counted at least ten times. The CDR3 here is CASSLIGFGVNTEAFF. As DNA, the CDR3 is TGTGCCAGCAGCTTAATTGGGTTCGGAGTGAACACTGAAGCTTTCTTT. The chain couples TRBV7-2 to TRBJ1-1; the D is unclear. From germline, CDR1 is SGHTA and CDR2 FQGNSA. Trimming cost V 2 bases and J 0 bases, with 13 bases left between them. The CDR3 covers 16 residues. Variable domain in full (rest from reference TRBV7-2 and TRBJ1-1): GAGVSQSPSNKVTEKGKDVELRCDPISGHTALYWYRQSLGQGLEFLIYFQGNSAPDKSGLPSDRFSAERTGGSVSTLTIQRTQQEDSAVYLCASSLIGFGVNTEAFFGQGTRLTVV.

This rearrangement joins TRBV4-1 to TRBJ1-1, with no clear D. Per the germline V gene, CDR1 is MGHRA and CDR2 is YSYEKL. V was clipped by 8 bases and J by 7 bases, with 11 bases between them. This CDR3 has 11 amino acids. CDR3 in amino acids: CASFHAFEAFF. In DNA, the CDR3 is TGCGCCAGCTTCCACGCGTTTGAAGCTTTCTTT.

The rearrangement uses TRBV20-1 and TRBJ2-1; 13 bases match TRBD2. The CDR3 contains 15 residues. The V gene's germline CDR1 is DFQATT and CDR2 SNEGSKA (reference sequence). After removal of 6 bases from V and 10 bases from J, the junction contained 12 bases not matched to a gene. The CDR3 loop is CSATLLAGGPGEQFF. CDR3 bases: TGCAGTGCGACCCTACTAGCGGGAGGGCCAGGGGAGCAGTTCTTC.

The chain carries TRBV20-1 and TRBJ2-5, with a weak D call TRBD1 (6 bases). This CDR3 has 14 amino acids. The ends were cut back, 3 bases at V and 4 bases at J, with 15 bases in the middle. Germline CDR1 and CDR2: DFQATT and SNEGSKA (reference sequence). CDR3 residues: CSASGTGRRETQYF. DNA for the CDR3: TGCAGTGCTAGCGGCACAGGGCGGCGAGAGACCCAGTACTTC.

This clonotype was picked up many times. The chain recombines TRBV7-8 with TRBJ2-3; 11 bases align to TRBD2. V lost 4 bases to trimming and J lost 1 base; unmatched junction nucleotides: 7. The germline V gene has CDR1 SGHVS and CDR2 FQNEAQ. CDR3 length equals 17 residues. This chain's CDR3 is CASSYIAGGPGTDTQYF. CDR3 bases: TGTGCCAGCAGCTACATAGCGGGAGGGCCCGGCACAGATACGCAGTATTTT.

V gene TRBV28 combines with J gene TRBJ2-1, with TRBD2 matching over 8 bases. CDR1 is MDHEN, CDR2 SYDVKM, per germline. CDR3 size: 16 residues. V lost 2 bases and J lost 1; bases outside the gene matches: 4. The DNA for the CDR3 is TGTGCCAGCAGTTTACAAGCGGGAGCGTCCTACAATGAGCAGTTCTTC. Translated: CASSLQAGASYNEQFF.

This clonotype was counted many times. CDR3 DNA sequence: TGTGCCAGCAGCTTTAGCGGGGCCCTTAGCTCCTACGAGCAGTACTTC. This gives the protein CASSFSGALSSYEQYF. V usage is TRBV7-2 and J usage is TRBJ2-7, with 8 positions matching TRBD2. Germline V lookup: CDR1 SGHTA, CDR2 FQGNSA. The ends lost 3 bases at V and 0 bases at J; junction bases unmatched: 7. The CDR3 contains 16 residues.

This clonotype was found many times. This chain connects TRBV7-2 to TRBJ2-1, with 12 bases fitting TRBD2. V dropped 5 bases and J dropped 9; count of bases not matched to a gene: 5. Germline CDR1 and CDR2: SGHTA and FQGNSA. The CDR3 spans 14 residues. CDR3 protein: CASSPRLAGVEQFF. CDR3 nucleotide sequence: TGTGCCAGCAGCCCCCGACTAGCGGGAGTTGAGCAGTTCTTC.

This clonotype was counted many times. This chain joins TRBV7-6 and TRBJ2-1; no clear D. Trimming stripped 4 bases from V and 1 base from J, with 11 bases between. This CDR3 is built from 15 residues. Germline V gene sequence: CDR1 SGHVS, CDR2 FNYEAQ. The CDR3 DNA is TGTGCCAGCAGCTCCCACATTAGTTCCTACAATGAGCAGTTCTTC. This codes for CASSSHISSYNEQFF.

This clonotype was seen more than once but under ten times. The chain couples TRBV20-1 to TRBJ2-3; 9 nucleotides agree with TRBD2. The V and J ends lost 1 base and 2 bases, in that order; junction bases with no gene match: 10. Germline V gene sequence: CDR1 DFQATT, CDR2 SNEGSKA (reference sequence). The CDR3 contains 17 residues. The CDR3 DNA is TGCAGTGCTAGAGGTTGGCTAGCGGGGACCGACACAGATACGCAGTATTTT. Protein product: CSARGWLAGTDTDTQYF.

The rearrangement joins TRBV18 to TRBJ1-3, with no clear D. Germline V gene data show CDR1 as KGHSH and CDR2 as LQKENI. The V end was cut by 1 base, the J end by 6 bases, with 16 bases between. The CDR3 is made up of 16 amino acids. The CDR3 here is CASSPRRNLPENTIYF. As DNA, the CDR3 is TGTGCCAGCTCACCACGGAGAAACCTACCTGAAAACACCATATATTTT.

This clonotype was observed many times. The chain recombines TRBV7-2 with TRBJ2-2, with D possibly TRBD2 on 6 matching bases. The V and J ends lost 5 bases and 6 bases respectively, with 16 bases between them. This CDR3 contains 15 residues. Germline V lookup: CDR1 SGHTA, CDR2 FQGNSA. CDR3 residues: CASSARPGDPGELFF. The CDR3 nucleotides read TGTGCCAGCAGCGCCCGACCGGGAGACCCCGGGGAGCTGTTTTTT.

The rearrangement links TRBV5-4 to TRBJ1-1; TRBD1 matches 9 bases. The CDR3 sequence is 15 residues long. The V segment lost 1 base and the J segment 3 bases; nucleotides outside the gene matches: 4. Germline CDR1 and CDR2: SGHNT and YYREEE (reference sequence). CDR3 sequence: CASSLIRDRDTEAFF. The CDR3 nucleotides are TGTGCCAGCAGCTTGATCCGGGACAGGGACACTGAAGCTTTCTTT.

This clonotype was detected only a few times. The V and J genes are TRBV28 and TRBJ1-3, with 9 bases that match TRBD1. The CDR3 is made up of 13 amino acids. Germline V gene sequence: CDR1 MDHEN, CDR2 SYDVKM. Trimming cost V 4 bases and J 6 bases; bases outside gene matches: 1. The CDR3 here is CASSYRGPNTIYF. CDR3 nucleotide sequence: TGTGCCAGCAGTTACAGGGGGCCAAACACCATATATTTT.

V is TRBV7-8 and J is TRBJ2-3; possible D gene TRBD2, 5 bases. Trimming took 2 bases from V and 3 from J, leaving 15 bases between them. CDR1 SGHVS and CDR2 FQNEAQ come from the germline V gene. This CDR3 has 16 residues. The CDR3 DNA reads as TGTGCCAGCAGCTTAAACCGCGCTAGCTGGACAGATACGCAGTATTTT. It specifies CASSLNRASWTDTQYF.

This clonotype appeared a few times. An end of the junction differs from the germline gene, which may be a read error. The chain combines TRBV7-6 with TRBJ2-3, with D uncertain. From germline, CDR1 is SGHVS and CDR2 FNYEAQ. The CDR3 totals 13 residues. CDR3 residues: CASSLDATDTQYF. The CDR3 DNA reads TGTGCTAGCAGCTTAGACGCCACAGATACGCAGTATTTT. Using reference TRBV7-6 and TRBJ2-3 for the parts outside the CDR3, the full variable domain is GAGVSQSPRYKVTKRGQDVALRCDPISGHVSLYWYRQALGQGPEFLTYFNYEAQQDKSGLPNDRFSAERPEGSISTLTIQRTEQRDSAMYRCASSLDATDTQYFGPGTRLTVL.

This clonotype was seen repeatedly, ten times or more. This chain links TRBV28 with TRBJ2-3; D is ambiguous. The CDR3 loop spans 15 amino acids. The ends were cut back, 1 base at V and 1 base at J, with 9 bases in the middle. Germline V gives CDR1 MDHEN, CDR2 SYDVKM. The CDR3 here is CASSLFLMGTDTQYF. CDR3 nucleotides: TGTGCCAGCAGTTTATTCCTTATGGGCACAGATACGCAGTATTTT. Full variable domain (remainder filled in from reference TRBV28 and TRBJ2-3): DVKVTQSSRYLVKRTGEKVFLECVQDMDHENMFWYRQDPGLGLRLIYFSYDVKMKEKGDIPEGYSVSREKKERFSLILESASTNQTSMYLCASSLFLMGTDTQYFGPGTRLTVL.

This clonotype has a handful of counts. The chain recombines TRBV7-2 with TRBJ2-7, with 8 positions matching TRBD2. The CDR3 length is 15 residues. The germline V gene encodes CDR1 SGHTA and CDR2 FQGNSA. Germline trimming cut 4 bases from V and 0 bases from J; bases unmatched to any gene: 5. CDR3 amino acids: CASSSRSGSSYEQYF. For the CDR3, the DNA is TGTGCCAGCAGCTCAAGAAGCGGGAGCTCCTACGAGCAGTACTTC.

This clonotype showed up just a few times. J is TRBJ1-1 and V is TRBV20-1, with D possibly TRBD1 on 5 matching bases. V was cut by 2 bases and J by 6 bases, with 10 bases left in between. There are 12 residues in the CDR3. Germline-derived CDR1 and CDR2 are DFQATT and SNEGSKA (reference sequence). As DNA, the CDR3 is TGCAGTGCTAGAAGCGGGGCGGCTGAAGCTTTCTTT. Its protein product is CSARSGAAEAFF.

The J gene is TRBJ1-2, the V gene TRBV13; D possibly corresponds to TRBD1 (6 bases). Deletions cut 1 base from V and 4 bases from J, with 10 bases between. This CDR3 region has 14 residues. Germline V CDR1 and CDR2: PRHDT, FYEKMQ (reference sequence). The CDR3 sequence: CASSLVTGTYGYTF. CDR3 nucleotides: TGTGCCAGCAGCTTAGTAACAGGGACCTATGGCTACACCTTC.

V and J are TRBV6-1 and TRBJ1-5; 7 nucleotides align to TRBD1. This CDR3 spans 18 amino acids. Germline loops: CDR1 MNHNS, CDR2 SASEGT. With V trimmed by 6 bases and J by 1 base, 15 bases remained unmatched. Written as DNA, the CDR3 is TGTGCCAGCAGATTGACAGGGAGAAGAGGTGGGAGCAATCAGCCCCAGCATTTT. Encoded protein: CASRLTGRRGGSNQPQHF.

The J gene is TRBJ2-1, the V gene TRBV7-4, with D possibly being TRBD1 or TRBD2 (5 bases each). CDR1 and CDR2 (germline): SGHVT, SQSDAQ. Trimming cost V 3 bases and J 2 bases, with 14 bases left between them. CDR3 size: 16 residues. The CDR3 sequence is CASSFGGPPTYNEQFF. The CDR3, as DNA: TGTGCCAGCAGCTTTGGGGGACCACCAACCTACAATGAGCAGTTCTTC.

This chain connects TRBV6-2 or TRBV6-3 to TRBJ2-1, with 10 bases identical to TRBD2. Looked up from germline, CDR1 is MNHEY and CDR2 is SVGEGT. V gave up 5 bases and J gave up 7 bases; unmatched junction bases: 8. There are 15 residues in the CDR3. The CDR3, as DNA: TGTGCCAGCAGTCCAATAGCGGGAGGTGTGAATGAGCAGTTCTTC. This gives the protein CASSPIAGGVNEQFF.

This chain links TRBV20-1 with TRBJ2-1; D is uncertain. CDR3 size: 14 residues. CDR1 and CDR2 (germline): DFQATT, SNEGSKA (reference sequence). V lost 7 bases, J lost 0 bases, and 13 bases lay in between. The CDR3: CSGSSGSSYNEQFF. The CDR3 DNA is TGCAGTGGGAGTAGTGGCAGCTCCTACAATGAGCAGTTCTTC.